This T cell receptor (beta chain) stems from a study of T cell repertoires in ileal Crohn's disease. Overall study findings and caveats: Endoscopic recurrence occurred in every patient whose clonality exceeded 26.8%.

Losses at the gene ends were 4 bases for V and 1 base for J; bases not matched to a gene: 8. The CDR3 is 16 residues long. The germline V gene encodes CDR1 SGHDN and CDR2 FVKESK. On this clone itself: Its antigen is unknown.

Eligibility required adulthood, ileal or ileocolonic Crohn's disease and indicated ileocolonic resection. The repertoire was sequenced with immunoSEQ multiplex PCR; TCRdb's copy has only in-frame clones and lacks some. Here the sample spans about 7,400 clones, roughly 80% being singletons. The chain couples TRBV14 to TRBJ1-1; 8 bases agree with TRBD1. Sequenced material: ileal tissue. The TCR comes from an adult with Crohn's disease. The CDR3 DNA sequence: TGTGCCAGCAGCCCCACAGGGACAGGTGAGAACACTGAAGCTTTCTTT. Encoded protein: CASSPTGTGENTEAFF. The entire variable domain, with the rest obtained from reference TRBV14 and TRBJ1-1, is as follows: EAGVTQFPSHSVIEKGQTVTLRCDPISGHDNLYWYRRVMGKEIKFLLHFVKESKQDESGMPNNRFLAERTGGTYSTLKVQPAELEDSGVYFCASSPTGTGENTEAFFGQGTRLTVV.